These T cell receptor beta chains were read from a single sample in a study of cytotoxic CD8 clonotypes in ibrutinib-treated CLL. The table came from immunoSEQ multiplex PCR; TCRdb's copy has only in-frame clones and leaves some out. The profile shows about 160,000 clones, more than 80% of them singletons. The sample consisted of PBMCs, taken after 24 months of ibrutinib treatment. The source of these receptors is a human donor with chronic lymphocytic leukemia. The CDR3 runs from the conserved cysteine through the conserved F or W. The order of the fields is clone size, J gene, V gene, D gene, CDR3 protein, CDR3 DNA. The D gene is left open where the match is weak. Where a row states a size, it is once, few, many or the class of an expanded clone; other rows omit it.

. TRBJ2-4 TRBV4-3 . CASSQEAGIAKNIQYF TGCGCCAGCAGCCAAGAGGCAGGGATAGCCAAAAACATTCAGTACTTC
once TRBJ1-5 TRBV5-1 . CASSLDAGGGNQPQHF TGCGCCAGCAGCTTGGATGCAGGAGGGGGAAATCAGCCCCAGCATTTT
. TRBJ1-1 TRBV7-9 . CASSLRGSVNTEAFF TGTGCCAGCAGCTTGCGGGGGTCGGTGAACACTGAAGCTTTCTTT
. TRBJ1-2 TRBV28 . CASQMDLYGYTF TGTGCCAGTCAGATGGACCTCTATGGCTACACCTTC
. TRBJ2-6 TRBV7-2 . CASSSRGGGGSGANVLTF TGTGCCAGCAGCTCCAGGGGCGGAGGCGGCTCTGGGGCCAACGTCCTGACTTTC
. TRBJ2-3 TRBV6-6 . CASSYGLDYRTDTQYF TGTGCCAGCAGTTACGGTCTAGATTATCGTACAGATACGCAGTATTTT
. TRBJ1-6 TRBV5-1 . CASSLGWTVFNSPLHF TGCGCCAGCAGCTTGGGCTGGACTGTTTTTAATTCACCCCTCCACTTT
. TRBJ1-2 TRBV19 TRBD1 CAITDREGGYTF TGTGCCATTACGGACAGGGAAGGAGGCTACACCTTC
. TRBJ1-2 TRBV18 TRBD1 CASSPKGQGARGYTF TGTGCCAGCTCACCCAAGGGACAGGGGGCGCGGGGCTACACCTTC
. TRBJ2-5 TRBV27 . CASSLRPRGTRAAPQETQYF TGTGCCAGCAGTTTAAGACCCCGAGGGACCAGGGCTGCTCCTCAAGAGACCCAGTACTTC
. TRBJ1-1 TRBV6-4 . CASSPRNSKNTEAFF TGTGCCAGCAGTCCCCGGAACAGCAAGAACACTGAAGCTTTCTTT
. TRBJ1-2 TRBV28 . CASSLGGNGYTF TGTGCCAGCAGTTTAGGGGGTAATGGCTACACCTTC
. TRBJ2-3 TRBV7-3 TRBD1 CASSSDRTDTQYF TGTGCCAGCAGCTCGGACAGGACAGATACGCAGTATTTT
. TRBJ1-1 TRBV28 . CASTVAGSGNTEAFF TGTGCCAGCACCGTGGCGGGCAGTGGGAACACTGAAGCTTTCTTT
. TRBJ1-2 TRBV10-2 TRBD1 CASRSGGTVYGYTF TGCGCCAGCAGATCGGGGGGGACAGTCTATGGCTACACCTTC
. TRBJ2-3 TRBV29-1 . CSARFGGTDTQYF TGCAGCGCCCGGTTCGGGGGCACAGATACGCAGTATTTT
. TRBJ2-6 TRBV7-9 . CASSLAGYPGANVLTF TGTGCCAGCAGCTTAGCGGGGTATCCTGGGGCCAACGTCCTGACTTTC
. TRBJ1-4 TRBV5-6 . CASSLLGTSTNEKLFF TGTGCCAGCAGCCTCCTAGGAACCTCAACTAATGAAAAACTGTTTTTT